Described below is a single TCR beta chain sequence and its context. Its antigen is unidentified. The sample belongs to a study of beta chain features in type 1 diabetes. Findings and caveats of the study: TCRB CDR3s were moderately but significantly shorter in Type 1 diabetes patients in all four CD4+ subsets. VDJ junctions from patients with type 1 diabetes contained fewer insertions and more deletions. The naive, central memory and Treg TCRB repertoires showed an apparent similarity that was greater among patients than among healthy donors. cDNA-based reads could over-represent cells with high TCR expression.

This CDR3 is 15 amino acids long. J was trimmed by 3 bases and V by 2 bases; bases with no gene match: 6. Germline values: CDR1 SGHRS, CDR2 YFSETQ. The entirety of the isolated RNA underwent reverse transcription, so expressed TCRB transcripts were sequenced. Data came from immunoSEQ multiplex PCR; TCRdb stores just in-frame clones and leaves some out. Of fewer than 500,000 clones in the sample, roughly 14% were seen once. The chain carries TRBV5-1 and TRBJ2-7, with 9 nucleotides matching TRBD1. This sequence was found in a man in his thirties or forties in good health. The sample consisted of naive CD4+ T cells from blood. The CDR3 DNA sequence: TGCGCCAGCAGCTTAGGGGACAGGGATCGCTACGAGCAGTACTTC. It yields the protein CASSLGDRDRYEQYF.